A single sample gave rise to the 27 T cell receptor beta chains below, sequenced in a study of post-analysis software for immune sequencing data. Prepared libraries of TCR beta cDNA carried unique molecular identifiers. TCRdb re-called the PCR reads through MiXCR, storing one row per CDR3 protein. This table holds around 700,000 distinct CDR3 sequences, approximately 59% found once. These receptors lack a known antigen. Study-wide results and limits: Roughly 5 TRBV segments, TRBV5-6, TRBV5-1 and TRBV20-1 among them, were found more frequent in patients than controls.

The source material was blood. The receptors were sampled from a girl aged 2 to 10 with multiple sclerosis.

This clonotype was found a few times. The chain carries TRBV20-1 and TRBJ2-2; D may be TRBD1 or TRBD2 (5 bases each). Germline lookup yields CDR1 DFQATT and CDR2 SNEGSKA (reference sequence). The CDR3 is 16 residues long. Trimming took 1 base from V and 6 from J, leaving 18 bases between them. This CDR3 is CSARVEGRLDSGELFF. CDR3 DNA sequence: TGCAGTGCTAGAGTTGAGGGACGGCTAGACTCCGGGGAGCTGTTTTTT.

The gene calls are TRBV10-3 and TRBJ1-1; maybe TRBD1 (5 bases). V dropped 3 bases and J dropped 1 base, with 12 bases sitting between them. The CDR3 is made up of 15 amino acids. Germline lookup yields CDR1 ENHRY and CDR2 SYGVKD. CDR3 residues: CAISDKGSENTEAFF. The CDR3 DNA reads as TGTGCCATCAGTGACAAGGGGAGTGAGAACACTGAAGCTTTCTTT.

The V gene is TRBV6-6, the J gene TRBJ1-2, with D possibly being TRBD1 (5 bases). V gave up 8 bases and J gave up 0 bases, with 16 bases separating them. Germline V gene data show CDR1 as MNHNY and CDR2 as SVGAGI (reference sequence). The CDR3 covers 15 residues. CDR3 sequence (DNA): TGTGCCAGCTCCGACCTCGGGACCGCTAACTATGGCTACACCTTC. This translates into CASSDLGTANYGYTF.

The chain joins TRBV20-1 to TRBJ2-7; D is possibly TRBD2 (8 bases). This CDR3 comprises 16 residues. The germline CDR1 and CDR2 sequences are DFQATT and SNEGSKA (reference sequence). V was clipped by 2 bases and J by 0 bases, with 17 bases between them. Written as DNA, the CDR3 is TGCAGTGCTAGATCAGGGGGTAGCGGGGTCTCCTACGAGCAGTACTTC. Protein product: CSARSGGSGVSYEQYF.

A word on this clonotype: Germline and junction disagree at one end, which may indicate a read error. Written as DNA, the CDR3 is TGTGCCAGCAGATTGCGGGGGGCAAGGGGCCCAGATGCGCAGTATTTT. It yields the protein CASRLRGARGPDAQYF. This sequence joins TRBV7-9 and TRBJ2-3, with 8 bases aligning to TRBD2. This CDR3 region has 16 residues. The germline gives CDR1 SEHNR, CDR2 FQNEAQ (reference sequence).

There are a few counts of this clonotype. The chain employs TRBV29-1 and TRBJ2-5, with a tentative D call TRBD2 (5 bases). In germline, CDR1 is SQVTM, CDR2 ANQGSEA. The CDR3 runs 15 residues. The ends were cut back, 4 bases at V and 1 base at J, with 16 bases in the middle. CDR3 nucleotide sequence: TGCAGCGTTGTACTCGCGAGGGAGATCCAAGAGACCCAGTACTTC. Protein: CSVVLAREIQETQYF.

This chain links TRBV4-1 with TRBJ1-5; D remains unclear. Germline V lookup: CDR1 MGHRA, CDR2 YSYEKL. This CDR3 is built from 14 residues. The V end was cut by 0 bases, the J end by 7 bases, with 10 bases between. In DNA form, the CDR3 reads TGCGCCAGCAGCCAAGATCCCTCCTGGCAGCCCCAGCATTTT. Its protein is CASSQDPSWQPQHF.

The chain has TRBV12-3 or TRBV12-4 and TRBJ1-4, with D perhaps TRBD1 (6 bases). V shed 8 bases and J shed 8 bases, with 18 bases lying between them. The CDR3 consists of 14 residues. As DNA, the CDR3 is TGTGCCAGCTCCCCGGGAGGGGGACTGGAAAAACTGTTTTTT. It translates to CASSPGGGLEKLFF.

This clonotype has only a few counts. The chain has TRBV6-5 and TRBJ2-5; 16 bases are shared with TRBD2. The CDR3 has 19 amino acids. The V segment lost 2 bases and the J segment 4 bases; nucleotides outside the gene matches: 10. Per the germline V gene, CDR1 is MNHEY and CDR2 is SVGAGI. In DNA, the CDR3 is TGTGCCAGCAGTTACCCGACCGGGACTAGCGGGAGGGAAGGAGAGACCCAGTACTTC. This translates into CASSYPTGTSGREGETQYF.

The chain carries TRBV5-1 and TRBJ1-2; TRBD1 matches at 9 bases. The CDR3 is made up of 19 amino acids. Germline V gives CDR1 SGHRS, CDR2 YFSETQ. V shed 4 bases and J 3 bases; nucleotides not matched to a gene: 19. CDR3 sequence (DNA): TGCGCCAGCAGCAGGGACAGGGCTCTAGCCAAGGCGTCCGACTATGGCTACACCTTC. Translated, it gives CASSRDRALAKASDYGYTF.

This clonotype was recorded a few times. The DNA of the CDR3 is TGTGCCAGCAGCCAAGCGCCGGGGGGCGCGAGTGGCTACACCTTC. This codes for CASSQAPGGASGYTF. V and J are TRBV4-2 and TRBJ1-2, with D maybe TRBD1 (6 bases). In germline, CDR1 is LGHNA, CDR2 YNFKEQ. V was cut by 1 base and J by 7 bases, with 16 bases left in between. This CDR3 spans 15 amino acids.

In this sample, this clonotype turned up a few times. J is TRBJ2-5 and V is TRBV6-1, with 8 nucleotides matching TRBD2. The length of the CDR3 is 16 residues. Germline values: CDR1 MNHNS, CDR2 SASEGT. V lost 6 bases, J lost 5 bases, and 14 bases stayed unmatched. In nucleotides, the CDR3 is TGTGCCAGCAGCCCCGTCAGCGGGGGCCAGGGGGAGACCCAGTACTTC. Amino acid sequence: CASSPVSGGQGETQYF.

The V call is TRBV28, the J call TRBJ2-1; D not certain. Germline-derived CDR1 and CDR2 are MDHEN and SYDVKM. This CDR3 has 14 residues. V dropped 4 bases and J dropped 3 bases, with 10 bases sitting between them. CDR3 sequence: CASSSQRNYNEQFF. CDR3 in DNA: TGTGCCAGCAGTTCCCAGAGGAACTACAATGAGCAGTTCTTC.

The rearrangement joins TRBV20-1 to TRBJ1-5, with a tentative D call TRBD1 (6 bases). Trimming shortened V by 5 bases and J by 2 bases, and 16 bases separated the two germline ends. The germline V gene encodes CDR1 DFQATT and CDR2 SNEGSKA (reference sequence). The CDR3 runs 15 residues. CDR3 sequence (DNA): TGCAGTGCTGGAAAACAGGGTGGTGGCAATCAGCCCCAGCATTTT. This encodes CSAGKQGGGNQPQHF.

This clonotype was detected only once. The chain combines TRBV29-1 with TRBJ2-3; TRBD2 matches at 10 bases. V shed 6 bases and J 7 bases; nucleotides not matched to a gene: 13. CDR1 SQVTM and CDR2 ANQGSEA come from the germline V gene. The CDR3 runs to 15 residues. The CDR3 DNA reads as TGCAGCGTAGCGGCGCCAGCGGGAGGGCCCTATACGCAGTATTTT. This sequence encodes CSVAAPAGGPYTQYF.

The chain uses TRBV29-1 and TRBJ2-3, with unresolved D. The CDR3 is 10 amino acids. CDR1 and CDR2 (germline): SQVTM, ANQGSEA. V was cut by 8 bases and J by 3 bases, with 6 bases left in between. The CDR3 bases are TGCAGCTTCCAAACAGATACGCAGTATTTT. It yields the protein CSFQTDTQYF.

V usage is TRBV27 and J usage is TRBJ2-1, with TRBD1 identical over 7 bases. Germline CDR1 MNHEY, CDR2 SMNVEV (reference sequence). The CDR3 runs 14 residues. V was pared by 8 bases and J by 7 bases, with 11 bases of the junction left unmatched. The CDR3 loop is CASGRDSAWNEQFF. The CDR3 DNA is TGTGCCAGCGGCCGGGACAGCGCATGGAATGAGCAGTTCTTC.

This clonotype has more than one count but fewer than ten. The rearrangement joins TRBV5-6 to TRBJ2-4; weak D call: TRBD1 (6 bases). The germline V gene encodes CDR1 SGHDT and CDR2 YYEEEE. V was cut by 4 bases and J by 5 bases, with 19 bases left in between. The CDR3 extends over 16 amino acids. The CDR3 sequence: CASSLGIGQLQNIQYF. CDR3 in DNA: TGTGCCAGCAGCCTGGGGATAGGACAGCTACAAAACATTCAGTACTTC.

This chain uses TRBV5-1 with TRBJ2-1, with D possibly matching TRBD1 (5 bases). CDR1 is SGHRS and CDR2 is YFSETQ in the germline V gene. This CDR3 has 13 amino acids. V dropped 7 bases and J dropped 6 bases, with 14 bases sitting between them. The CDR3: CASGPGSPNEQFF. CDR3 nucleotides: TGCGCCAGCGGACCAGGGTCTCCCAATGAGCAGTTCTTC.

The genes are TRBV13 and TRBJ1-5; D is undetermined. Germline V gene sequence: CDR1 PRHDT, CDR2 FYEKMQ (reference sequence). The CDR3 covers 14 residues. V gave up 4 bases and J gave up 7 bases, with 14 bases separating them. Written as DNA, the CDR3 is TGTGCCAGCAGCTCCCAAGGCTCCAGCCAGCCCCAGCATTTT. It encodes CASSSQGSSQPQHF.

V usage is TRBV6-5 and J usage is TRBJ2-1, with 9 nucleotides matching TRBD2. J gave up 1 base and V 0 bases, and 13 bases lay outside the gene matches. The length of the CDR3 is 20 residues. Germline V gene sequence: CDR1 MNHEY, CDR2 SVGAGI. CDR3 amino acids: CASSYSLTRGGGKSYNEQFF. The CDR3, as DNA: TGTGCCAGCAGTTACTCGCTCACGCGGGGGGGCGGCAAATCCTACAATGAGCAGTTCTTC.

The chain employs TRBV11-2 and TRBJ2-5, with D possibly called TRBD1 or TRBD2 (5 bases each). The assigned J gene may be wrong: the sequence end matches TRBJ2-7 better. Germline V gene data show CDR1 as SGHAT and CDR2 as FQNNGV. This CDR3 region has 14 residues. CDR3 loop: CASSFRGSGYEQYF. CDR3 nucleotide sequence: TGTGCCAGCAGCTTCCGGGGCAGCGGCTACGAGCAGTACTTC.

This clonotype was picked up a small number of times. The chain has TRBV29-1 and TRBJ2-3, with D possibly being TRBD2 (6 bases). The germline V and J ends were trimmed by 4 bases and 0 bases, with 17 bases remaining between them. Germline V CDR1 and CDR2: SQVTM, ANQGSEA. The CDR3 spans 16 residues. Written as DNA, the CDR3 is TGCAGCGTTGGGGGCGCTGGAGGGCATAGCACAGATACGCAGTATTTT. Translation gives CSVGGAGGHSTDTQYF.

This clonotype was seen a handful of times. V gene TRBV7-9 combines with J gene TRBJ2-3, with D tentatively TRBD1 (6 bases). V was clipped by 2 bases and J by 1 base, with 19 bases between them. CDR3 length: 18 amino acids. Germline V gene sequence: CDR1 SEHNR, CDR2 FQNEAQ (reference sequence). CDR3 nucleotide sequence: TGTGCCAGCAGCTTACGCCGGACAGCGAGACCAGGCACAGATACGCAGTATTTT. Its translation is CASSLRRTARPGTDTQYF.

The V and J genes are TRBV7-8 and TRBJ2-5; possibly TRBD2 for D (6 bases). This CDR3 comprises 14 residues. The germline V gene encodes CDR1 SGHVS and CDR2 FQNEAQ. Trimming removed 1 base at V and 3 bases at J, with 9 bases between. CDR3 in DNA: TGTGCCAGCAGCTTAGTCCGGGGGAAAGAGACCCAGTACTTC. Its protein is CASSLVRGKETQYF. The full variable domain, in which reference TRBV7-8 and TRBJ2-5 provide the parts outside the CDR3, is GAGVSQSPRYKVAKRGQDVALRCDPISGHVSLFWYQQALGQGPEFLTYFQNEAQLDKSGLPSDRFFAERPEGSVSTLKIQRTQQEDSAVYLCASSLVRGKETQYFGPGTRLLVL.

The V call is TRBV3-1, the J call TRBJ2-4; weak D call: TRBD2 (6 bases). Gene TRBJ2-7 matches the end of the DNA better, so the J call may be wrong. This CDR3 region has 15 residues. Germline V CDR1 and CDR2: LGHDT, YNNKEL (reference sequence). CDR3 residues: CASSQLVAASYEQYF. CDR3 sequence (DNA): TGTGCCAGCAGCCAACTAGTAGCGGCCTCCTACGAGCAGTACTTC.

The V gene is TRBV29-1, the J gene TRBJ2-1; 13 bases map to TRBD2. The germline V gene has CDR1 SQVTM and CDR2 ANQGSEA. The CDR3 extends over 18 amino acids. V lost 3 bases and J lost 0; bases outside the gene matches: 8. In DNA, the CDR3 is TGCAGCGTTGAGACTAGCGGGGGGATTCCTAGCTCCTACAATGAGCAGTTCTTC. Translation: CSVETSGGIPSSYNEQFF.